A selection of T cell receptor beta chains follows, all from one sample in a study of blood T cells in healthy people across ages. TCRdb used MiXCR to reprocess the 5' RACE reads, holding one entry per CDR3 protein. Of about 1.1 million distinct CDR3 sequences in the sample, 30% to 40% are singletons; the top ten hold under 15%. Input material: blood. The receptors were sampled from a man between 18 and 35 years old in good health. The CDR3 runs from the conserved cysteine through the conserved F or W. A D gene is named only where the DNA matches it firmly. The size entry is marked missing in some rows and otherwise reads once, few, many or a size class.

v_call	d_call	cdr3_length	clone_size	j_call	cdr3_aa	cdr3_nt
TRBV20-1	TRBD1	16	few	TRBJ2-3	CSARNPGQGLRGTQYF	TGCAGTGCTAGGAACCCGGGACAGGGGTTGCGAGGTACGCAGTATTTT
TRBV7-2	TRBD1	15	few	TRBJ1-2	CASSQSRTGRGGYTF	TGTGCCAGCAGCCAGAGTAGGACAGGGCGTGGTGGCTACACCTTC
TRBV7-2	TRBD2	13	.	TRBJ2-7	CASSRTSGGEQYF	TGTGCCAGCAGCAGGACTAGCGGGGGCGAGCAGTACTTC
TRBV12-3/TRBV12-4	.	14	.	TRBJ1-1	CASSPSTENTEAFF	TGTGCCAGCAGTCCGTCGACGGAGAACACTGAAGCTTTCTTT
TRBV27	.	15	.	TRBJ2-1	CASSQTKGIYNEQFF	TGTGCCAGCAGTCAGACAAAGGGGATTTACAATGAGCAGTTCTTC
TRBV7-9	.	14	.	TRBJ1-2	CASSPLDFGYGYTF	TGTGCCAGCAGCCCCCTTGACTTCGGCTATGGCTACACCTTC
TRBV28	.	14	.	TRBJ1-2	CASSLGEQGSGYTF	TGTGCCAGCAGTTTAGGGGAACAGGGAAGTGGCTACACCTTC
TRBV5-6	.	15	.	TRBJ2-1	CASSLGFGQYNEQFF	TGTGCCAGCAGCTTGGGTTTCGGACAGTACAATGAGCAGTTCTTC
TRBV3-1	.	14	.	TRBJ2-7	CASGPPGSYNEQYF	TGTGCCAGCGGCCCGCCTGGCTCCTACAATGAGCAGTACTTC
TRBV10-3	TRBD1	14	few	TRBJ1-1	CATWTGGANTEAFF	TGTGCCACCTGGACAGGGGGCGCGAACACTGAAGCTTTCTTT
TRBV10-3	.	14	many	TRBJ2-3	CAISTGQNTDTQYF	TGTGCCATCAGCACGGGACAAAACACAGATACGCAGTATTTT
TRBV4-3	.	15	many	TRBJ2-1	CASSQDAQNYNEQFF	TGCGCCAGCAGCCAAGACGCTCAGAACTACAATGAGCAGTTCTTC
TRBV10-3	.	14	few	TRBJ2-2	CAISGVGDTGELFF	TGTGCCATCAGTGGGGTTGGGGACACCGGGGAGCTGTTTTTT
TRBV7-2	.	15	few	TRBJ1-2	CASSPGQSTNYGYTF	TGTGCCAGCAGCCCCGGACAGTCTACTAACTATGGCTACACCTTC
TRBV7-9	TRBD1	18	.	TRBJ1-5	CASSLGDRGPEGNQPQHF	TGTGCCAGCAGCTTAGGGGACAGGGGGCCTGAGGGCAATCAGCCCCAGCATTTT
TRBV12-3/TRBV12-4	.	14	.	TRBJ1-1	CASSSRGGNTEAFF	TGTGCCAGCAGTTCTCGGGGGGGGAACACTGAAGCTTTCTTT
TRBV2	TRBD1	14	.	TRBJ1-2	CASNDRASDYGYTF	TGTGCCAGCAACGACAGGGCTTCCGACTATGGCTACACCTTC